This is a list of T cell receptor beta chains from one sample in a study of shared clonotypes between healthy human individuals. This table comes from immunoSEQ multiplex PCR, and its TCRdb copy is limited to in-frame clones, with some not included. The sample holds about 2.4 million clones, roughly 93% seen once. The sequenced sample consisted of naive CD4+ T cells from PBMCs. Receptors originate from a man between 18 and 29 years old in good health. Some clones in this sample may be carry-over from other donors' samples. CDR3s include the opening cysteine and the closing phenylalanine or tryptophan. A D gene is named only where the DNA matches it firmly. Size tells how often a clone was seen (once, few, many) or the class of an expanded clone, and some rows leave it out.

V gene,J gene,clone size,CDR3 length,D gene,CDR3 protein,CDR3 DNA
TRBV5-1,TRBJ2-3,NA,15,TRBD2,CASTGREGRGDTQYF,TGCGCCAGCACAGGACGGGAGGGCAGGGGAGATACGCAGTATTTT
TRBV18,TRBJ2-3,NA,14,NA,CASSRPISTDTQYF,TGTGCCAGCTCACGACCAATTAGCACAGATACGCAGTATTTT
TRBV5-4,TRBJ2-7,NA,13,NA,CASRSSPRYEQYF,TGTGCCAGCAGGAGCTCCCCTCGCTACGAGCAGTACTTC
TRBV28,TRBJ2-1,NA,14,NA,CASRLGTVNNEQFF,TGTGCCAGCAGGCTGGGGACGGTTAACAATGAGCAGTTCTTC
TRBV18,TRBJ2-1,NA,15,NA,CASSPGSSPWNEQFF,TGTGCCAGCTCACCAGGTTCTAGCCCATGGAATGAGCAGTTCTTC
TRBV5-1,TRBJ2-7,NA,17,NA,CASRASLGHTIPYEQYF,TGCGCCAGCAGGGCCTCCCTTGGACACACGATTCCCTACGAGCAGTACTTC
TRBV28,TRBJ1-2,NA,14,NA,CASSSPHSPYGYTF,TGTGCCAGCAGTTCCCCACACAGTCCCTATGGCTACACCTTC
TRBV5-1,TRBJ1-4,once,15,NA,CASSLGRATNEKLFF,TGCGCCAGCAGCTTGGGCCGTGCAACTAATGAAAAACTGTTTTTT
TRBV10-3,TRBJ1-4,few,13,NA,CAISDDWTGELFF,TGTGCCATCAGTGACGACTGGACGGGCGAACTGTTTTTT
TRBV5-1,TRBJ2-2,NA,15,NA,CASSLGSNEAGELFF,TGCGCCAGCAGCTTGGGGTCCAACGAGGCGGGGGAGCTGTTTTTT
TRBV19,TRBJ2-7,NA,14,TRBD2,CASSISGKIYEQYF,TGTGCCAGTAGTATAAGCGGGAAGATCTACGAGCAGTACTTC
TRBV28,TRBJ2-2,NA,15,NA,CASSLPMANTGELFF,TGTGCCAGCAGTTTGCCCATGGCGAACACCGGGGAGCTGTTTTTT
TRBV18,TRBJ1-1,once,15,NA,CASSLNRVKGTEAFF,TGTGCCAGCTCACTCAACAGGGTTAAGGGGACTGAAGCTTTCTTT
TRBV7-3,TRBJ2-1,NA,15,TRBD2,CASSLELAGFNEQFF,TGTGCCAGCAGCTTGGAACTAGCGGGGTTCAATGAGCAGTTCTTC
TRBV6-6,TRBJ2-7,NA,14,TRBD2,CASSYWGGLNEQYF,TGTGCCAGCAGTTACTGGGGGGGTTTAAACGAGCAGTACTTC
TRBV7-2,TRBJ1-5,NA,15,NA,CASSLVMGLSQPQHF,TGTGCCAGCAGCTTAGTCATGGGTTTAAGTCAGCCCCAGCATTTT
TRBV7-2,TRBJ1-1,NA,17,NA,CASSLMGEMAMNTEAFF,TGTGCCAGCAGCTTAATGGGGGAAATGGCTATGAACACTGAAGCTTTCTTT
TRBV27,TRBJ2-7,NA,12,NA,CASRQPWDEQYF,TGTGCCAGCAGGCAGCCCTGGGACGAGCAGTACTTC
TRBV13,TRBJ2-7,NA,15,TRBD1,CASSYRDSQTYEQYF,TGTGCCAGCAGCTACCGGGACAGCCAGACCTACGAGCAGTACTTC
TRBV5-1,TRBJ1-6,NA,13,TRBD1,CASGPGQGSPLHF,TGCGCCAGCGGGCCGGGACAGGGTTCACCCCTCCACTTT
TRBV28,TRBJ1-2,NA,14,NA,CASSPHPLSYGYTF,TGTGCCAGCAGTCCGCACCCTCTTTCCTATGGCTACACCTTC
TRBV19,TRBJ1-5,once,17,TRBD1,CASSNPDRAISNQPQHF,TGTGCCAGTAGTAACCCAGACAGGGCTATTAGCAATCAGCCCCAGCATTTT
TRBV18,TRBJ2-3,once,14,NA,CASSSRVVADTQYF,TGTGCCAGCTCATCCCGCGTCGTGGCAGATACGCAGTATTTT
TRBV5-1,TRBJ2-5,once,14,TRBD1,CASSPTGGDETQYF,TGCGCCAGCAGTCCCACAGGGGGCGACGAGACCCAGTACTTC
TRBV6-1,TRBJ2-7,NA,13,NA,CASRGPRFREQYF,TGTGCCAGCAGGGGGCCAAGGTTCAGGGAGCAGTACTTC
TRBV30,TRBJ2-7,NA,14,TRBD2,CAWSPGLAASEQYF,TGTGCCTGGAGCCCCGGGCTAGCGGCGTCCGAGCAGTACTTC
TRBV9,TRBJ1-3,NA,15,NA,CASSVEPGTGNTIYF,TGTGCCAGCAGCGTAGAACCGGGAACTGGAAACACCATATATTTT
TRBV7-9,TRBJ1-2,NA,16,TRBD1,CASSRMGQGVNYGYTF,TGTGCCAGCAGCCGGATGGGACAGGGGGTTAACTATGGCTACACCTTC
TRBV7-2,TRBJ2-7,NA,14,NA,CASSLSWQNYEQYF,TGTGCCAGCAGCTTATCGTGGCAGAATTACGAGCAGTACTTC
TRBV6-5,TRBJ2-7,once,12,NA,CAINRAPYEQYF,TGTGCCATAAACAGGGCCCCATACGAGCAGTACTTC
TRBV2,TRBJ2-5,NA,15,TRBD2,CASSVLAGVGETQYF,TGTGCCAGCAGTGTATTAGCGGGAGTAGGGGAGACCCAGTACTTC
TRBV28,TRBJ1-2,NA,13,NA,CASSLQGSYGYTF,TGTGCCAGCAGTTTACAAGGGTCCTATGGCTACACCTTC